This passage covers 10 T cell receptor beta chains from one sample sequenced in a study of identical twins (dated by TCRdb to the mid-2010s). The library was made by 5' RACE. Instrument on record: Illumina HiSeq 2000. TCRdb redid the processing of the public reads, applying fastp at Q25 and MiXCR, and retained in-frame beta chains. Entries that share a CDR3 protein sequence are merged under the most common genes and DNA. Counted in this sample were approximately 670,000 distinct CDR3 sequences; around 6.1% of them appeared once. Roughly 1.6% of the sample goes to the ten largest clones. The sample consisted of naive T cells sorted from blood. The sample's cell subset or site label, in plain terms: cells isolated with a human naive T-cell isolation kit. All receptors derive from a man aged 18 to 29 in good health.

This clonotype was counted ten times or more. The chain uses TRBV6-5 and TRBJ2-5, with 8 bases that match TRBD2. This CDR3 comprises 14 residues. Germline loops: CDR1 MNHEY, CDR2 SVGAGI. The J segment lost 5 bases and the V segment lost 4 bases, leaving 6 bases of the junction unmatched. The CDR3 is CASSSIGLAETQYF. Here the CDR3 DNA reads TGTGCCAGCAGTTCGATCGGACTAGCCGAGACCCAGTACTTC.

This clonotype was observed many times. The V gene is TRBV29-1, the J gene TRBJ2-1; TRBD2 matches 8 bases. V shed 7 bases and J 5 bases; nucleotides not matched to a gene: 4. The CDR3 is made up of 12 amino acids. CDR1 is SQVTM, CDR2 ANQGSEA, per germline. For the CDR3, the DNA is TGCAGCGGAGGACTAGCCGACAATGAGCAGTTCTTC. It specifies CSGGLADNEQFF.

This clonotype was picked up many times. The V gene is TRBV20-1, the J gene TRBJ2-1; D is uncertain. Germline CDR1 DFQATT, CDR2 SNEGSKA (reference sequence). The V end was cut by 5 bases, the J end by 5 bases, with 10 bases between. The CDR3 has 12 amino acids. In DNA, the CDR3 is TGCAGTGCTCCCCGCCGGAACAATGAGCAGTTCTTC. This sequence encodes CSAPRRNNEQFF.

This clonotype showed up just a few times. The chain employs TRBV6-5 and TRBJ1-3, with TRBD1 matching over 8 bases. Germline V gene data show CDR1 as MNHEY and CDR2 as SVGAGI. There are 16 residues in the CDR3. V lost 5 bases and J lost 3; bases outside the gene matches: 9. Here the CDR3 DNA reads TGTGCCAGCAGTACTCTCGGGACAGGCGTTGGAAACACCATATATTTT. Its protein product is CASSTLGTGVGNTIYF.

This chain connects TRBV27 to TRBJ2-5; 10 positions match TRBD1. The CDR3 contains 15 residues. Germline V gives CDR1 MNHEY, CDR2 SMNVEV (reference sequence). With V trimmed by 4 bases and J by 5 bases, 7 bases remained unmatched. The CDR3, as DNA: TGTGCCAGCAGTTCGGGACAGGGGAGAGTGGAGACCCAGTACTTC. Its translation: CASSSGQGRVETQYF.

This clonotype was seen a handful of times. The rearrangement links TRBV12-3 or TRBV12-4 to TRBJ1-1; D is unclear. This CDR3 is built from 14 residues. Between the trimmed V and J ends, which lost 7 bases and 5 bases, there was a span of 17 bases. CDR3 DNA: TGTGCCAGCACCTTAAGAGGTGGGAGGACTGAAGCTTTCTTT. Encoded protein: CASTLRGGRTEAFF.

This clonotype was seen repeatedly, ten times or more. J is TRBJ2-7 and V is TRBV7-2; D gene unclear. The V and J ends lost 4 bases and 3 bases respectively, with 13 bases between them. From germline, CDR1 is SGHTA and CDR2 FQGNSA. The CDR3 sequence is 14 residues long. The CDR3 reads CASSSPNSIYEQYF. In DNA form, the CDR3 reads TGTGCCAGCAGCTCCCCTAACAGCATCTACGAGCAGTACTTC.

This clonotype was counted a few times. The chain links TRBV18 to TRBJ2-2; tentative D call: TRBD1 (6 bases). The germline gives CDR1 KGHSH, CDR2 LQKENI. Deletions cut 0 bases from V and 2 bases from J, with 13 bases between. The CDR3 length is 17 residues. The CDR3 here is CASSPPIKDSNTGELFF. The CDR3 bases are TGTGCCAGCTCACCACCGATTAAGGACAGCAACACCGGGGAGCTGTTTTTT. Supplemented by reference TRBV18 and TRBJ2-2, the full variable domain reads NAGVMQNPRHLVRRRGQEARLRCSPMKGHSHVYWYRQLPEEGLKFMVYLQKENIIDESGMPKERFSAEFPKEGPSILRIQQVVRGDSAAYFCASSPPIKDSNTGELFFGEGSRLTVL.

This clonotype showed up many times. This chain joins TRBV24-1 and TRBJ2-1; D is undetermined. The CDR3 loop spans 16 amino acids. The germline V gene has CDR1 KGHDR and CDR2 SFDVKD. V dropped 3 bases and J dropped 4 bases, with 15 bases sitting between them. CDR3 sequence (DNA): TGTGCCACCAGTGATACTCGGCCCCTAATTTACAATGAGCAGTTCTTC. Protein: CATSDTRPLIYNEQFF.

This chain connects TRBV18 to TRBJ2-1, with D possibly being TRBD1 or TRBD2 (5 bases each). This CDR3 region has 16 residues. V lost 0 bases to trimming and J lost 8 bases, with 17 bases between them. Germline loops: CDR1 KGHSH, CDR2 LQKENI. The CDR3 DNA sequence: TGTGCCAGCTCACCACCGTTGGGGGTGCGAAACGATGAGCAGTTCTTC. Translating it yields CASSPPLGVRNDEQFF.